This entry describes one T cell receptor (beta chain). The record originates from a study of Tregs in tolerant kidney transplant recipients. Measured with immunoSEQ multiplex PCR; TCRdb has only the in-frame clones, and not every one. The data show 200,000 to 300,000 clones, with 80% to 85% seen just once and about 0.64% held by the top ten. The V end was cut by 6 bases, the J end by 4 bases, with 16 bases between. Germline-derived CDR1 and CDR2 are SNHLY and FYNNEI. The CDR3 contains 14 residues. This clonotype originated in a human donor in good health. The V and J genes are TRBV2 and TRBJ2-7, with D maybe TRBD1 (6 bases). Sequencing used CD4+ T cells from blood. The CDR3 here is CASRRTEAPYEQYF. The CDR3, as DNA: TGTGCCAGCAGGCGGACAGAAGCACCTTACGAGCAGTACTTC. The entire variable domain, with the rest obtained from reference TRBV2 and TRBJ2-7, is as follows: EPEVTQTPSHQVTQMGQEVILRCVPISNHLYFYWYRQILGQKVEFLVSFYNNEISEKSEIFDDQFSVERPDGSNFTLKIRSTKLEDSAMYFCASRRTEAPYEQYFGPGTRLTVT.